Here is one TCR beta chain with its context. These data come from a study of technical replicates of blood from several donors. The table came from immunoSEQ multiplex PCR; TCRdb's copy has only in-frame clones and leaves some out. The table includes tens of thousands of clones, around 94% detected once. Germline values: CDR1 SGHTA, CDR2 FQGNSA. V lost 5 bases, J lost 4 bases, and 10 bases stayed unmatched. This CDR3 has 16 residues. The chain uses TRBV7-2 and TRBJ2-3; 9 bases match TRBD2. The sequence derives from a human donor in good health. Sample: T cells isolated from PBMCs. CDR3 sequence: CASSLVGGRAADTQYF. CDR3 nucleotides: TGTGCCAGCAGCCTCGTCGGCGGGAGGGCTGCAGATACGCAGTATTTT.